What follows are 29 T cell receptor beta chains derived from one specimen sequenced in a study of blood T cell repertoires in COVID-19. Method: immunoSEQ multiplex PCR; TCRdb's copy keeps in-frame clones and lacks some. This repertoire shows 60,000 to 75,000 clones, about 88% found once; its top ten account for about 1.5%. The sample taken for sequencing was peripheral blood. The receptors come from a human donor in a cohort sampled during active COVID-19.

This clone showed up just once. The CDR3 bases are TGTGCCAGCACCAGACTAGCGACCTCCTACAATGAGCAGTTCTTC. It codes for CASTRLATSYNEQFF. The chain employs TRBV7-9 and TRBJ2-1, with 8 bases identical to TRBD2. CDR3 size: 15 residues. In germline, CDR1 is SEHNR, CDR2 FQNEAQ (reference sequence). The junction had 5 bases not matched to a gene; V was cut back by 7 bases and J by 0 bases.

The chain joins TRBV7-6 to TRBJ2-3; TRBD2 matches at 11 bases. V lost 6 bases, J lost 0 bases, and 5 bases stayed unmatched. CDR1 and CDR2 (germline): SGHVS, FNYEAQ. CDR3 length equals 16 residues. DNA for the CDR3: TGTGCCAGCAGTTTCATAGCGGGAGGGAGCACAGATACGCAGTATTTT. Residues: CASSFIAGGSTDTQYF. Variable domain in full (rest from reference TRBV7-6 and TRBJ2-3): GAGVSQSPRYKVTKRGQDVALRCDPISGHVSLYWYRQALGQGPEFLTYFNYEAQQDKSGLPNDRFSAERPEGSISTLTIQRTEQRDSAMYRCASSFIAGGSTDTQYFGPGTRLTVL.

The chain recombines TRBV6-5 with TRBJ2-1, with no clear D. Trimming took 5 bases from V and 3 from J, leaving 8 bases between them. This CDR3 is built from 13 residues. Germline CDR1 MNHEY, CDR2 SVGAGI. The chain's CDR3 is CASSRTVYNEQFF. The CDR3 region has the DNA TGTGCCAGCAGTCGTACAGTCTACAATGAGCAGTTCTTC.

The V gene is TRBV10-2, the J gene TRBJ2-7; the match to TRBD1 covers 7 bases. Germline V gene data show CDR1 as WSHSY and CDR2 as SAAADI. This CDR3 is 13 amino acids long. V dropped 7 bases and J dropped 2; count of bases not matched to a gene: 5. DNA of the CDR3: TGCGCCAGCACCAGGGACAGAACCTACGAGCAGTACTTC. This encodes CASTRDRTYEQYF.

The chain carries TRBV7-8 and TRBJ2-1; 12 bases agree with TRBD2. The J segment lost 8 bases and the V segment lost 2 bases, leaving 7 bases of the junction unmatched. The germline gives CDR1 SGHVS, CDR2 FQNEAQ. The CDR3 has 16 amino acids. CDR3 protein: CASSLPSGRAVDEQFF. The CDR3 DNA reads TGTGCCAGCAGCTTACCTAGCGGGAGGGCCGTCGATGAGCAGTTCTTC.

This clone came up once. The chain uses TRBV7-2 and TRBJ2-1; 10 bases map to TRBD2. CDR1 and CDR2 from the germline V gene are SGHTA and FQGNSA. The V and J ends lost 0 bases and 6 bases, in that order; junction bases with no gene match: 11. The CDR3 is made up of 18 amino acids. As DNA, the CDR3 is TGTGCCAGCAGCTTAGCCCTCGGGACTAGCGCCCTGGGCAATGAGCAGTTCTTC. Encoded protein: CASSLALGTSALGNEQFF.

This rearrangement joins TRBV10-3 to TRBJ1-5; weak D call: TRBD1 (5 bases). The germline V and J ends were trimmed by 3 bases and 9 bases, with 15 bases remaining between them. The CDR3 extends over 14 amino acids. Per the germline V gene, CDR1 is ENHRY and CDR2 is SYGVKD. The CDR3 DNA reads as TGTGCCATCAGTGATGGGGGGACCCAGGGGCCCCAGCATTTT. Amino acids: CAISDGGTQGPQHF.

V gene TRBV7-9 combines with J gene TRBJ2-1; the D is unclear. Germline-derived CDR1 and CDR2 are SEHNR and FQNEAQ (reference sequence). The V gene lost 3 bases and the J gene lost 3 bases, with 9 bases spanning the gap. The CDR3 is made up of 14 amino acids. The CDR3 DNA follows: TGTGCCAGCAGCTTCACAACGAACTACAATGAGCAGTTCTTC. It is translated as CASSFTTNYNEQFF.

The chain uses TRBV28 and TRBJ2-6; 7 positions agree with TRBD1. The ends lost 3 bases at V and 2 bases at J; junction bases unmatched: 10. This CDR3 comprises 18 residues. Germline V gene sequence: CDR1 MDHEN, CDR2 SYDVKM. The CDR3 DNA follows: TGTGCCAGCAGTTTCGGGCTAAGGGGGCCTACTGGGGCCAACGTCCTGACTTTC. Translating it yields CASSFGLRGPTGANVLTF.

V and J are TRBV28 and TRBJ2-5, with 11 bases fitting TRBD2. Germline-derived CDR1 and CDR2 are MDHEN and SYDVKM. This CDR3 has 15 amino acids. V trimming: 7 bases; J trimming: 4 bases; junction bases outside the gene matches: 8. The CDR3 here is CASTRSGRETETQYF. CDR3 in DNA: TGTGCCAGCACCCGTAGCGGGAGGGAAACAGAGACCCAGTACTTC.

V is TRBV6-5 and J is TRBJ2-1, with 7 nucleotides matching TRBD1. The CDR3 consists of 14 residues. V lost 6 bases and J lost 5; bases outside the gene matches: 7. Germline V gene sequence: CDR1 MNHEY, CDR2 SVGAGI. In DNA form, the CDR3 reads TGTGCCAGCAGCGCGGCAGGGGGTAACAATGAGCAGTTCTTC. The encoded protein is CASSAAGGNNEQFF.

Here the CDR3 reads CASSQGWTGRSYEQYF. CDR3 sequence (DNA): TGCGCCAGCAGCCAGGGATGGACAGGGAGATCCTACGAGCAGTACTTC. The gene calls are TRBV4-1 and TRBJ2-7, with TRBD1 matching over 8 bases. The CDR3 length is 16 residues. Trimming cost V 3 bases and J 1 base; bases outside gene matches: 8. Germline CDR1 reads MGHRA; CDR2 reads YSYEKL.

This chain joins TRBV9 and TRBJ2-5, with TRBD2 matching over 10 bases. The CDR3 contains 14 residues. The V and J ends lost 4 bases and 4 bases, in that order; junction bases with no gene match: 4. Germline CDR1 and CDR2: SGDLS and YYNGEE. The CDR3 DNA is TGTGCCAGCAGCCCCCGACTAGCGGGAGAGACCCAGTACTTC. Translation gives CASSPRLAGETQYF.

The gene calls are TRBV7-2 and TRBJ2-5; a possible D gene is TRBD2 (6 bases). The CDR3 is made up of 15 amino acids. V dropped 3 bases and J dropped 3 bases, with 14 bases sitting between them. The germline V gene encodes CDR1 SGHTA and CDR2 FQGNSA. CDR3 nucleotide sequence: TGTGCCAGCAGCTTTCAGGGAGGCGGTGAAGAGACCCAGTACTTC. Its protein product is CASSFQGGGEETQYF.

The chain carries TRBV11-3 and TRBJ2-1, with 11 bases that match TRBD2. This CDR3 is built from 15 residues. V shed 5 bases, J shed 6 bases, and the junction held 6 bases outside the gene matches. From germline, CDR1 is SGHNT and CDR2 YENEEA. CDR3 protein: CASSPGGLAVNEQFF. The DNA of the CDR3 is TGTGCCAGCAGCCCAGGGGGACTAGCGGTCAATGAGCAGTTCTTC.

J is TRBJ2-5 and V is TRBV5-1; weak D call: TRBD1 (6 bases). Germline V gene lookup returns CDR1 SGHRS and CDR2 YFSETQ. Trimming left V 4 bases short and J 4 bases short, with 14 bases between. The CDR3 has 14 amino acids. CDR3 protein: CASSRTGNGETQYF. The CDR3 DNA reads TGCGCCAGCAGCCGAACAGGGAATGGAGAGACCCAGTACTTC. Drawing the rest from reference TRBV5-1 and TRBJ2-5, the complete variable domain is KAGVTQTPRYLIKTRGQQVTLSCSPISGHRSVSWYQQTPGQGLQFLFEYFSETQRNKGNFPGRFSGRQFSNSRSEMNVSTLELGDSALYLCASSRTGNGETQYFGPGTRLLVL.

V is TRBV6-5 and J is TRBJ2-1; 8 bases match TRBD2. The length of the CDR3 is 13 residues. Germline V lookup: CDR1 MNHEY, CDR2 SVGAGI. The V and J ends lost 6 bases and 10 bases, in that order; junction bases with no gene match: 8. The CDR3 nucleotides read TGTGCCAGCAGGGCCCGGGGGGGAGGGGAGCAGTTCTTC. Its translation: CASRARGGGEQFF.

The chain combines TRBV18 with TRBJ2-3; 12 bases fit TRBD2. Losses at the gene ends were 1 base for V and 0 bases for J; bases not matched to a gene: 5. CDR3 length: 18 amino acids. In germline, CDR1 is KGHSH, CDR2 LQKENI. CDR3 DNA: TGTGCCAGCTCACCACAATTCGGGACTAGCGGGAGCACAGATACGCAGTATTTT. It translates to CASSPQFGTSGSTDTQYF. Complete variable domain (other parts from reference TRBV18 and TRBJ2-3): NAGVMQNPRHLVRRRGQEARLRCSPMKGHSHVYWYRQLPEEGLKFMVYLQKENIIDESGMPKERFSAEFPKEGPSILRIQQVVRGDSAAYFCASSPQFGTSGSTDTQYFGPGTRLTVL.

The rearrangement joins TRBV5-8 to TRBJ1-2; 8 nucleotides match TRBD1. V dropped 4 bases and J dropped 1; count of bases not matched to a gene: 6. The CDR3 has 15 amino acids. The germline V gene has CDR1 SGHTS and CDR2 YDEGEE. DNA of the CDR3: TGTGCCAGCAGCCTGGGGACAGGTTTTAACTATGGCTACACCTTC. It specifies CASSLGTGFNYGYTF.

The chain joins TRBV5-6 to TRBJ2-1, with D unclear. Germline V lookup: CDR1 SGHDT, CDR2 YYEEEE. V lost 4 bases and J lost 0, with 14 bases in between. The CDR3 has 16 amino acids. The DNA of the CDR3 is TGTGCCAGCAGCCCCGGGTCCCGAAGCTCCTACAATGAGCAGTTCTTC. Protein product: CASSPGSRSSYNEQFF.

The CDR3 nucleotides read TGTGCCAGTAGTAGCCCCCTAATATGGGCCGCCTACACCTTC. Amino acid sequence: CASSSPLIWAAYTF. The chain has TRBV19 and TRBJ1-2; D remains unclear. The germline gives CDR1 LNHDA, CDR2 SQIVND (reference sequence). V shed 4 bases and J shed 10 bases, with 19 bases lying between them. This CDR3 region has 14 residues.

The rearrangement joins TRBV5-4 to TRBJ1-4, with 8 bases that match TRBD1. J lost 5 bases, V lost 3 bases, and 3 bases had no gene match. There are 14 residues in the CDR3. Per germline, CDR1 SGHNT and CDR2 YYREEE (reference sequence). The CDR3 sequence: CASSSRQGNEKLFF. The CDR3 DNA reads TGTGCCAGCAGCTCCCGACAGGGGAATGAAAAACTGTTTTTT.

The genes are TRBV30 and TRBJ2-7; D may be TRBD2 (6 bases). The CDR3 length is 10 residues. V was trimmed by 3 bases and J by 11 bases, leaving 11 bases between them. Per the germline V gene, CDR1 is GTSNPN and CDR2 is SVGIG (reference sequence). CDR3 DNA sequence: TGTGCCTGGAGCGGGGACTCGGAGTACGTC. Protein sequence: CAWSGDSEYV.

Only one count was recorded for this clone. CDR3 in DNA: TGTGCCAGCAGTTTAAACAGCCCTGAAGCTTTCTTT. Translation: CASSLNSPEAFF. This sequence joins TRBV12-3 or TRBV12-4 and TRBJ1-1, with D unclear. V was trimmed by 2 bases and J by 6 bases, leaving 7 bases between them. The CDR3 runs to 12 residues.

The J gene is TRBJ2-3, the V gene TRBV5-6, with 9 positions matching TRBD2. Germline CDR1 is SGHDT and CDR2 is YYEEEE. The CDR3 covers 16 residues. Trimming took 4 bases from V and 0 from J; bases not matched to a gene: 6. CDR3 sequence: CASSPLAGWSTDTQYF. In DNA, the CDR3 is TGTGCCAGCAGCCCGCTAGCGGGGTGGAGCACAGATACGCAGTATTTT.

The genes are TRBV29-1 and TRBJ1-1; 7 positions match TRBD1. CDR1 is SQVTM and CDR2 is ANQGSEA in the germline V gene. The CDR3 has 14 amino acids. Trimming at V came to 7 bases and at J to 3 bases, leaving 11 bases not matched to a gene. CDR3 protein: CSGRGGAGYTEAFF. In nucleotides, the CDR3 is TGCAGCGGCCGAGGGGGCGCGGGTTACACTGAAGCTTTCTTT.

Here the CDR3 DNA reads TGTGCCAGCAGCGTTTCGGGACTTAACTACAATGAGCAGTTCTTC. It yields the protein CASSVSGLNYNEQFF. The rearrangement joins TRBV7-9 to TRBJ2-1; perhaps TRBD2 as D (6 bases). Trimming shortened V by 5 bases and J by 3 bases, and 14 bases separated the two germline ends. CDR1 and CDR2 (germline): SEHNR, FQNEAQ (reference sequence). This CDR3 region has 15 residues.

The chain is built from TRBV27 and TRBJ2-3; 8 positions agree with TRBD1. The CDR3 runs 15 residues. Per germline, CDR1 MNHEY and CDR2 SMNVEV (reference sequence). V dropped 5 bases and J dropped 2; count of bases not matched to a gene: 6. CDR3 loop: CASSPADRDTDTQYF. Here the CDR3 DNA reads TGTGCCAGCAGTCCAGCGGACAGGGACACAGATACGCAGTATTTT.

This clone is a singleton in its sample. The rearrangement links TRBV27 to TRBJ2-7; TRBD1 agrees at 11 bases. Germline V gives CDR1 MNHEY, CDR2 SMNVEV (reference sequence). J gave up 2 bases and V 6 bases, and 6 bases lay outside the gene matches. The CDR3 extends over 15 amino acids. CDR3 DNA sequence: TGTGCCAGCAGAAGGGGGACAGGGGGGACCTACGAGCAGTACTTC. Residues: CASRRGTGGTYEQYF.